This T cell receptor beta chain stems from a study of beta chain features in type 1 diabetes. Findings and caveats of the study: Fewer junction insertions and more nucleotide deletions appeared in type 1 diabetes patients. Unsettled here was the matter of whether HLA type influences TCRB rearrangement.

Trimming took 1 base from V and 4 from J, leaving 11 bases between them. This CDR3 comprises 15 residues. Germline lookup yields CDR1 SGHVS and CDR2 FQNEAQ. This clone was detected a few times. Its antigen is not identified. Each donor gave one heparinised blood draw averaging roughly 100 mL. Expressed TCRB transcripts got sequenced, as all isolated RNA was reverse transcribed. Average reads for naive, central memory and regulatory T cell samples were about 3.57 million. The method was immunoSEQ multiplex PCR; TCRdb's version includes in-frame clones alone and lacks a portion of them. The repertoire includes about 900,000 clones, 15% to 20% of them detected once, and 0.02% to 0.025% sits in the top ten.

The specimen sequenced was naive CD4+ T cells from blood. The TCR sequence derives from a woman between 18 and 30 years old in good health. The chain couples TRBV7-8 to TRBJ2-1, with a possible D match to TRBD2 (6 bases). DNA for the CDR3: TGTGCCAGCAGCTTAGTTGCGGGACCTTACAATGAGCAGTTCTTC. Translated, it gives CASSLVAGPYNEQFF. Full variable domain (rest looked up from reference TRBV7-8 and TRBJ2-1): GAGVSQSPRYKVAKRGQDVALRCDPISGHVSLFWYQQALGQGPEFLTYFQNEAQLDKSGLPSDRFFAERPEGSVSTLKIQRTQQEDSAVYLCASSLVAGPYNEQFFGPGTRLTVL.